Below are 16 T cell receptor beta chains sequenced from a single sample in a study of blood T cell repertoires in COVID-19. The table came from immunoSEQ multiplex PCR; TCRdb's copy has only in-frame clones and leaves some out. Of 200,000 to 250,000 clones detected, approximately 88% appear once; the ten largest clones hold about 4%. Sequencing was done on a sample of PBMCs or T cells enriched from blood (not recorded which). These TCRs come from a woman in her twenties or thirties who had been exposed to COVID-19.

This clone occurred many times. CDR3 nucleotides: TGTGCCAGCAGCCGGAGTTCCGCAGAGCAGTTCTTC. Amino acid sequence: CASSRSSAEQFF. V gene TRBV3-1 (or the pseudogene TRBV3-2) combines with J gene TRBJ2-1; D unclear. Germline loops: CDR1 LGHDT, CDR2 YNNKEL (reference sequence). Trimming shortened V by 4 bases and J by 10 bases, and 11 bases separated the two germline ends. This CDR3 has 12 amino acids.

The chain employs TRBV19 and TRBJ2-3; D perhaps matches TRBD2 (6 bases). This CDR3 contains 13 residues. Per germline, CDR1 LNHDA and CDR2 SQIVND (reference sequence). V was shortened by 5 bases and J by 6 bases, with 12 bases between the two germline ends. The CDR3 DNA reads TGTGCCAGTAGTGGGACTTCCCTGGATACGCAGTATTTT. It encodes CASSGTSLDTQYF. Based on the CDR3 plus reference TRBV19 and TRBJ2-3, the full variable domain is DGGITQSPKYLFRKEGQNVTLSCEQNLNHDAMYWYRQDPGQGLRLIYYSQIVNDFQKGDIAEGYSVSREKKESFPLTVTSAQKNPTAFYLCASSGTSLDTQYFGPGTRLTVL.

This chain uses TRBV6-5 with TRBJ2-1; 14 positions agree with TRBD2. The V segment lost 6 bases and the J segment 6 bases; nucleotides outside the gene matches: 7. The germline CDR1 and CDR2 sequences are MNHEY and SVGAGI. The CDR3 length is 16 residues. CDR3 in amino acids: CASRYGTSGSVNEQFF. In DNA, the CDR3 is TGTGCCAGCAGATACGGGACTAGCGGGAGTGTCAATGAGCAGTTCTTC.

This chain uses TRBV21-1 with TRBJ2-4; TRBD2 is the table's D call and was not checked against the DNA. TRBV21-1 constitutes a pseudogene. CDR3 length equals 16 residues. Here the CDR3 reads CASSKGLAPTKNIQYF. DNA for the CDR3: TGTGCCAGCAGCAAAGGCCTAGCCCCAACCAAAAACATTCAGTACTTC.

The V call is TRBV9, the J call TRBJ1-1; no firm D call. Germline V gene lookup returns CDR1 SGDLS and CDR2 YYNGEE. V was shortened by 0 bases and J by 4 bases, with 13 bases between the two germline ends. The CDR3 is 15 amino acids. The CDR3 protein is CASSVGGGTATEAFF. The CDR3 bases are TGTGCCAGCAGCGTAGGTGGAGGAACGGCCACTGAAGCTTTCTTT.

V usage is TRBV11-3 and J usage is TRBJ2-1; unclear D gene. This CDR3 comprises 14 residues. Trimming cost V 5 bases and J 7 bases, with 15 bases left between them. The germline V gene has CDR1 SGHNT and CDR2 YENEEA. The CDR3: CASSHRNEVNEQFF. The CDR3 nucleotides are TGTGCCAGCAGCCACCGCAACGAGGTTAATGAGCAGTTCTTC. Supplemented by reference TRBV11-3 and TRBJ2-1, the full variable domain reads EAGVVQSPRYKIIEKKQPVAFWCNPISGHNTLYWYLQNLGQGPELLIRYENEEAVDDSQLPKDRFSAERLKGVDSTLKIQPAELGDSAVYLCASSHRNEVNEQFFGPGTRLTVL.

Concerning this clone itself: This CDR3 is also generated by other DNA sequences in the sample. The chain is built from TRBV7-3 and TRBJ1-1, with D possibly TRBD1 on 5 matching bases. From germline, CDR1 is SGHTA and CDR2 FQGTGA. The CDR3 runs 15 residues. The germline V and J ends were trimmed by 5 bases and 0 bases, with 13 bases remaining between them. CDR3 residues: CASSPQGGLNTEAFF. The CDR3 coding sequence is TGTGCCAGCAGCCCTCAGGGAGGATTGAACACTGAAGCTTTCTTT. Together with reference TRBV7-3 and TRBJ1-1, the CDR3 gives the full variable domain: GAGVSQTPSNKVTEKGKYVELRCDPISGHTALYWYRQSLGQGPEFLIYFQGTGAADDSGLPNDRFFAVRPEGSVSTLKIQRTERGDSAVYLCASSPQGGLNTEAFFGQGTRLTVV.

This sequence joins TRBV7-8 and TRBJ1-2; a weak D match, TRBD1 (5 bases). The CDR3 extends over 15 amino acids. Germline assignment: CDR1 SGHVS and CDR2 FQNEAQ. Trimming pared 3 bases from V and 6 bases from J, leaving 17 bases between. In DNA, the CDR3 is TGTGCCAGCAGCTTTGCTTACAGGAGGGCTGATGGCTACACCTTC. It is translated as CASSFAYRRADGYTF.

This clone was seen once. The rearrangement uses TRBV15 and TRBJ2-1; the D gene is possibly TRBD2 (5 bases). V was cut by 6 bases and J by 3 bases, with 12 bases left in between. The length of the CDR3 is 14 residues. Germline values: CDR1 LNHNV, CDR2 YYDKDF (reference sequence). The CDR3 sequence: CATSPRGLYNEQFF. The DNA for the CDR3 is TGTGCCACCAGTCCACGGGGTCTCTACAATGAGCAGTTCTTC.

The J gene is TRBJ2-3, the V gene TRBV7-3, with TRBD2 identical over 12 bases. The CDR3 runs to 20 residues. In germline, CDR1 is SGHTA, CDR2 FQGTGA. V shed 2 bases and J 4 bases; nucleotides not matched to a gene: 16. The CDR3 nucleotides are TGTGCCAGCAGCTTACCGGGGCTAGCGGGAGGGAAGTTAGGAGCAGATACGCAGTATTTT. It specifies CASSLPGLAGGKLGADTQYF.

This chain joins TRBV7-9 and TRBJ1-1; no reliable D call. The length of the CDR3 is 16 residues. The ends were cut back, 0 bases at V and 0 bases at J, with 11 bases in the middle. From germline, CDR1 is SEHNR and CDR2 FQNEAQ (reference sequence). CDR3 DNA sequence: TGTGCCAGCAGCTTAGCCCCTGCGGGTATGAACACTGAAGCTTTCTTT. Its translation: CASSLAPAGMNTEAFF.

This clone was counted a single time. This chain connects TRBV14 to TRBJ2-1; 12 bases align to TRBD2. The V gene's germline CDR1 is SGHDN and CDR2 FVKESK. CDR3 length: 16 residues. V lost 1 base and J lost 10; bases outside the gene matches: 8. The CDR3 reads CASSQVLAGGPGEQFF. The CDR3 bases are TGTGCCAGCAGCCAAGTTCTAGCGGGAGGGCCGGGAGAGCAGTTCTTC.

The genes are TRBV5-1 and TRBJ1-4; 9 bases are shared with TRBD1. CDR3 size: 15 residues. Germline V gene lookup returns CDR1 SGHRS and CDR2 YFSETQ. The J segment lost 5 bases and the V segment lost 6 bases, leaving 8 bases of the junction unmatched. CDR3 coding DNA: TGCGCCAGCACAAAATGGGGGACAGGGAATGAAAAACTGTTTTTT. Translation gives CASTKWGTGNEKLFF.

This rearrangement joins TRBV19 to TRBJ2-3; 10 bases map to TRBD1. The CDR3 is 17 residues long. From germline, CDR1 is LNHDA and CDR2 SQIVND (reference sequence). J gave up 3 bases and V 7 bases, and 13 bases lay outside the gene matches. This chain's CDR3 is CASTPPGTGVFTDTQYF. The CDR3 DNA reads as TGTGCCAGTACCCCGCCCGGGACAGGGGTATTTACAGATACGCAGTATTTT.

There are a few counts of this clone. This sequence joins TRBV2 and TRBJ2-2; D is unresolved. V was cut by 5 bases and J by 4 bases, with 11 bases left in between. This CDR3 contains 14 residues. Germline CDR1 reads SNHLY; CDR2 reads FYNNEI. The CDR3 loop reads CASSPEDLTGELFF. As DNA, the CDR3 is TGTGCCAGCAGTCCAGAAGATCTCACCGGGGAGCTGTTTTTT.

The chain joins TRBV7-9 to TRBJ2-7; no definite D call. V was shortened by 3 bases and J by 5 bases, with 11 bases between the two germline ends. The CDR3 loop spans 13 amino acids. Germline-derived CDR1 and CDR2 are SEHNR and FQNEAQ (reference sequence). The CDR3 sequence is CASSFIAAHEQYF. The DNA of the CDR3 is TGTGCCAGCAGCTTTATAGCTGCTCACGAGCAGTACTTC.